The 26 T cell receptor beta chains reported below all come from one sample, sequenced in a study of T-cell reconstitution after alpha-beta-depleted transplantation in children. Unique molecular identifiers were used to barcode this TCRbeta library. TCRdb itself ran the PCR reads through MiXCR, one entry per CDR3 protein. The sample consists of about 410,000 distinct CDR3 sequences, roughly 21% of them appearing once. The specimen comprised PBMCs from the stem cell graft donor, sampled from the stem cell graft. The receptors shown here come from a human donor who donated a stem cell graft to a child with acute myeloid leukemia.

Ten or more counts support this clonotype. This chain connects TRBV7-9 to TRBJ2-1, with D maybe TRBD2 (6 bases). Germline-derived CDR1 and CDR2 are SEHNR and FQNEAQ (reference sequence). The CDR3 has 16 residues. Trimming left V 0 bases short and J 0 bases short, with 9 bases between. The chain's CDR3 is CASSLAGGGSYNEQFF. As DNA, the CDR3 is TGTGCCAGCAGCTTAGCGGGGGGAGGCTCCTACAATGAGCAGTTCTTC.

This clonotype was recorded many times. The rearrangement uses TRBV20-1 and TRBJ2-1, with TRBD2 matching over 10 bases. The germline gives CDR1 DFQATT, CDR2 SNEGSKA (reference sequence). CDR3 length: 15 residues. The V and J ends lost 1 base and 8 bases, in that order; junction bases with no gene match: 8. Here the CDR3 DNA reads TGCAGTGCTAGAGTGGTAATAGCGGGAGGCTATGAGCAGTTCTTC. It codes for CSARVVIAGGYEQFF.

V and J are TRBV28 and TRBJ2-7; a possible D gene is TRBD1 (5 bases). The germline V gene encodes CDR1 MDHEN and CDR2 SYDVKM. V was trimmed by 6 bases and J by 6 bases, leaving 18 bases between them. This CDR3 has 14 residues. CDR3 sequence: CASRLPDILGEQYF. The CDR3 DNA follows: TGTGCCAGCAGGCTACCGGACATACTGGGCGAGCAGTACTTC.

Only a few counts were recorded for this clonotype. The chain joins TRBV29-1 to TRBJ2-7; 10 bases line up with TRBD1. The CDR3 consists of 12 residues. The germline V gene has CDR1 SQVTM and CDR2 ANQGSEA. After removal of 3 bases from V and 11 bases from J, the junction contained 7 bases not matched to a gene. DNA of the CDR3: TGCAGCGTTGATGTAGTCGGGACAGGGGAGTACTTC. Protein: CSVDVVGTGEYF.

This clonotype was seen at least ten times. The chain uses TRBV5-1 and TRBJ1-1, with D maybe TRBD1 (6 bases). The V gene's germline CDR1 is SGHRS and CDR2 YFSETQ. This CDR3 spans 14 amino acids. Trimming removed 3 bases at V and 0 bases at J, with 9 bases between. CDR3: CASSSYRVNTEAFF. The DNA for the CDR3 is TGCGCCAGCAGCTCGTACAGGGTGAACACTGAAGCTTTCTTT. The full variable domain, in which reference TRBV5-1 and TRBJ1-1 provide the parts outside the CDR3, is KAGVTQTPRYLIKTRGQQVTLSCSPISGHRSVSWYQQTPGQGLQFLFEYFSETQRNKGNFPGRFSGRQFSNSRSEMNVSTLELGDSALYLCASSSYRVNTEAFFGQGTRLTVV.

The table lists this clonotype with a few counts. The chain links TRBV29-1 to TRBJ2-1; D not certain. The germline CDR1 and CDR2 sequences are SQVTM and ANQGSEA. The length of the CDR3 is 15 residues. The germline V and J ends were trimmed by 0 bases and 0 bases, with 9 bases remaining between them. The CDR3 reads CSVEDRSLSYNEQFF. In DNA form, the CDR3 reads TGCAGCGTTGAAGACAGGTCACTCTCCTACAATGAGCAGTTCTTC.

The chain joins TRBV20-1 to TRBJ1-4, with a possible D match to TRBD1 (5 bases). This CDR3 is 15 amino acids long. The V gene's germline CDR1 is DFQATT and CDR2 SNEGSKA (reference sequence). The V end was cut by 5 bases, the J end by 8 bases, with 21 bases between. This chain's CDR3 is CSAPNRAGRAEKLFF. The CDR3 DNA follows: TGCAGTGCTCCGAATCGGGCTGGCAGGGCCGAAAAACTGTTTTTT.

This clonotype was detected a few times. The gene calls are TRBV25-1 and TRBJ1-1, with D unclear. Germline assignment: CDR1 MGHDK and CDR2 SYGVNS. This CDR3 is 14 amino acids long. V was clipped by 8 bases and J by 4 bases, with 17 bases between them. The CDR3 reads CASSQSGVRTEAFF. The CDR3 DNA is TGTGCCAGCTCCCAGTCCGGGGTACGCACTGAAGCTTTCTTT.

This clonotype was observed at least ten times. The chain recombines TRBV28 with TRBJ1-1, with 7 bases that match TRBD1. There are 14 residues in the CDR3. The V segment lost 5 bases and the J segment 4 bases; nucleotides outside the gene matches: 7. Germline values: CDR1 MDHEN, CDR2 SYDVKM. Here the CDR3 DNA reads TGTGCCAGCAGTCTCTCCCGACAGGGCACTGAAGCTTTCTTT. The encoded protein is CASSLSRQGTEAFF. The entire variable domain, with the rest obtained from reference TRBV28 and TRBJ1-1, is as follows: DVKVTQSSRYLVKRTGEKVFLECVQDMDHENMFWYRQDPGLGLRLIYFSYDVKMKEKGDIPEGYSVSREKKERFSLILESASTNQTSMYLCASSLSRQGTEAFFGQGTRLTVV.

DNA for the CDR3: TGTGCCAGCAGTTTAGAGGGGTTTAGGCAGCCCCAGCATTTT. Protein: CASSLEGFRQPQHF. This chain connects TRBV12-3 or TRBV12-4 to TRBJ1-5; a possible D gene is TRBD1 (5 bases). This CDR3 region has 14 residues. Trimming pared 1 base from V and 7 bases from J, leaving 11 bases between.

The chain joins TRBV20-1 to TRBJ2-3, with TRBD2 as a possible D gene (5 bases). The ends were cut back, 5 bases at V and 2 bases at J, with 17 bases in the middle. From germline, CDR1 is DFQATT and CDR2 SNEGSKA (reference sequence). This CDR3 has 15 amino acids. CDR3 nucleotide sequence: TGCAGTGCTTCGGACTTCACCCAGAACACAGATACGCAGTATTTT. It encodes CSASDFTQNTDTQYF.

The chain combines TRBV5-1 with TRBJ2-1; TRBD1 matches 9 bases. This CDR3 has 15 residues. With 0 bases clipped from V and 5 bases from J, the junction kept 3 bases outside the gene matches. The germline V gene has CDR1 SGHRS and CDR2 YFSETQ. The CDR3 sequence is CASSLDWTGDNEQFF. The CDR3 bases are TGCGCCAGCAGCTTGGACTGGACAGGGGACAATGAGCAGTTCTTC.

The CDR3 DNA reads as TGTGCCAGATTCGGGGTCGGAGAGACCCAGTACTTC. Residues: CARFGVGETQYF. J is TRBJ2-5 and V is TRBV2; maybe TRBD2 (5 bases). This CDR3 spans 12 amino acids. Trimming removed 9 bases from V and 4 bases from J, with 12 bases in between. Per germline, CDR1 SNHLY and CDR2 FYNNEI.

This clonotype occurred a few times. The chain carries TRBV7-2 and TRBJ2-1; D call uncertain. The V gene lost 1 base and the J gene lost 0 bases, with 10 bases spanning the gap. Germline V gives CDR1 SGHTA, CDR2 FQGNSA. The CDR3 is 16 amino acids. The CDR3 loop reads CASSLGGKSSYNEQFF. Written as DNA, the CDR3 is TGTGCCAGCAGCTTAGGCGGAAAGAGCTCCTACAATGAGCAGTTCTTC.

The rearrangement uses TRBV7-9 and TRBJ2-7; weak D call: TRBD2 (6 bases). This CDR3 spans 15 amino acids. V lost 5 bases to trimming and J lost 1 base, with 15 bases between them. The germline V gene has CDR1 SEHNR and CDR2 FQNEAQ (reference sequence). CDR3: CASSHGTENSYEQYF. The CDR3 DNA reads as TGTGCCAGCAGCCACGGGACTGAAAATTCCTACGAGCAGTACTTC.

This clonotype has ten or more counts. The CDR3 loop reads CAWRPSAEKLFF. CDR3 DNA: TGTGCCTGGAGGCCTTCGGCCGAAAAACTGTTTTTT. The chain links TRBV30 to TRBJ1-4, with unresolved D. Germline V gives CDR1 GTSNPN, CDR2 SVGIG (reference sequence). The CDR3 runs to 12 residues. The V gene lost 3 bases and the J gene lost 8 bases, with 10 bases spanning the gap.

Here the CDR3 reads CSARVPSGRNPTDTQYF. For the CDR3, the DNA is TGCAGTGCTAGAGTGCCTAGCGGGAGGAACCCCACAGATACGCAGTATTTT. The chain recombines TRBV20-1 with TRBJ2-3, with 11 bases that match TRBD2. V lost 1 base, J lost 2 bases, and 8 bases stayed unmatched. The CDR3 is 17 residues long. From germline, CDR1 is DFQATT and CDR2 SNEGSKA (reference sequence).

CDR3 amino acids: CASMTSGAGELFF. CDR3 DNA sequence: TGTGCCAGCATGACTAGCGGTGCCGGGGAGCTGTTTTTT. V and J are TRBV12-3 or TRBV12-4 and TRBJ2-2; 9 bases are a match to TRBD2. V lost 7 bases, J lost 6 bases, and 3 bases stayed unmatched. This CDR3 has 13 residues.

This clonotype was detected only a few times. This sequence joins TRBV12-3 or TRBV12-4 and TRBJ2-3; 8 bases align to TRBD2. V shed 2 bases, J shed 6 bases, and the junction held 10 bases outside the gene matches. There are 16 residues in the CDR3. DNA for the CDR3: TGTGCCAGCAGTTTACTGGCTAGCGGGTACATGGATACGCAGTATTTT. Translated: CASSLLASGYMDTQYF.

The V gene is TRBV28, the J gene TRBJ1-5; D unclear. V lost 2 bases, J lost 0 bases, and 14 bases lay in between. Germline V gene lookup returns CDR1 MDHEN and CDR2 SYDVKM. The CDR3 spans 17 residues. CDR3: CASSLARWGFSNQPQHF. The DNA of the CDR3 is TGTGCCAGCAGTTTAGCCAGGTGGGGATTTAGCAATCAGCCCCAGCATTTT.

This clonotype was seen at least ten times. The genes are TRBV7-2 and TRBJ2-7; D gene uncertain. The CDR3 is made up of 15 amino acids. The V and J ends lost 1 base and 2 bases respectively, with 12 bases between them. The germline CDR1 and CDR2 sequences are SGHTA and FQGNSA. CDR3 in DNA: TGTGCCAGCAGCTTAGGTTCCGGGCTGACCTACGAGCAGTACTTC. This gives the protein CASSLGSGLTYEQYF. Drawing the rest from reference TRBV7-2 and TRBJ2-7, the complete variable domain is GAGVSQSPSNKVTEKGKDVELRCDPISGHTALYWYRQSLGQGLEFLIYFQGNSAPDKSGLPSDRFSAERTGGSVSTLTIQRTQQEDSAVYLCASSLGSGLTYEQYFGPGTRLTVT.

The J gene is TRBJ2-2, the V gene TRBV12-5; 7 positions agree with TRBD1. There are 18 residues in the CDR3. Looked up from germline, CDR1 is LGHNT and CDR2 is FRNRAP. Losses at the gene ends were 1 base for V and 3 bases for J; bases not matched to a gene: 11. CDR3 residues: CASGLGDSLVKDTGELFF. In DNA form, the CDR3 reads TGTGCTAGTGGTTTGGGGGACAGTTTAGTTAAAGACACCGGGGAGCTGTTTTTT.

This clonotype was counted only a few times. V is TRBV4-3 and J is TRBJ2-1; 7 bases line up with TRBD2. The CDR3 contains 16 residues. The junction had 7 bases not matched to a gene; V was cut back by 0 bases and J by 5 bases. CDR1 LGHNA and CDR2 YSLEER come from the germline V gene. CDR3 nucleotides: TGCGCCAGCAGCCAAGATGTGGCTAGCGGAAACAATGAGCAGTTCTTC. Its translation is CASSQDVASGNNEQFF.

This clonotype showed up just a few times. The V and J genes are TRBV4-2 and TRBJ2-2; either TRBD1 or TRBD2 may fit D (5 bases each). V shed 0 bases and J shed 5 bases, with 10 bases lying between them. The CDR3 is 15 residues long. Germline CDR1 reads LGHNA; CDR2 reads YNFKEQ. For the CDR3, the DNA is TGTGCCAGCAGCCAAGAAAGGGGAGCAACCGGGGAGCTGTTTTTT. Protein: CASSQERGATGELFF.

The chain has TRBV15 and TRBJ2-5; the D is unclear. In germline, CDR1 is LNHNV, CDR2 YYDKDF (reference sequence). This CDR3 is 14 amino acids long. The V gene lost 0 bases and the J gene lost 1 base, with 6 bases spanning the gap. The DNA of the CDR3 is TGTGCCACCAGCAGAGATAGTATCCAAGAGACCCAGTACTTC. It codes for CATSRDSIQETQYF.

The chain combines TRBV7-2 with TRBJ2-1; D unresolved. Trimming pared 5 bases from V and 9 bases from J, leaving 11 bases between. Germline V gene data show CDR1 as SGHTA and CDR2 as FQGNSA. The CDR3 totals 12 residues. CDR3 bases: TGTGCCAGCAGCCTCCTTTTCGGTGAGCAGTTCTTC. This codes for CASSLLFGEQFF.